This section outlines one T cell receptor (beta chain) sequence together with its context. CDR1 is SGHTA, CDR2 FQGNSA, per germline. The ends were cut back, 5 bases at V and 7 bases at J, with 11 bases in the middle. There are 12 residues in the CDR3. The data derive from a study of T cell changes during pregnancy in multiple sclerosis. Libraries were prepared by immunoSEQ multiplex PCR; TCRdb keeps only in-frame clonotypes and omits some of them. The sample lists around 100,000 clones, 92% occurring once. The V gene is TRBV7-2, the J gene TRBJ2-5; D unresolved. This TCR was recovered from a female donor with multiple sclerosis, enrolled in a pregnancy study. The sequences come from peripheral blood, collected after pregnancy. The CDR3 region has the DNA TGTGCCAGCAGCGAGCAGGTCGGGACCCAGTACTTC. Its translation: CASSEQVGTQYF.